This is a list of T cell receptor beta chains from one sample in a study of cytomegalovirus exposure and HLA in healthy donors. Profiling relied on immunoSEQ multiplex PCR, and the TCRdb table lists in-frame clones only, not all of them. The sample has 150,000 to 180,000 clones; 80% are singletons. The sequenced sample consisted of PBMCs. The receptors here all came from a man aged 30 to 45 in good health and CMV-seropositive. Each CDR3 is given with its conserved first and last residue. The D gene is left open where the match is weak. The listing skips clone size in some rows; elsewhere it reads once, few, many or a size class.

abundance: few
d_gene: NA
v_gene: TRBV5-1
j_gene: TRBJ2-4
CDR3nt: TGCGCCAGCAACCCGGAGGGGGCGGGGAACATTCAGTACTTC
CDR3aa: CASNPEGAGNIQYF

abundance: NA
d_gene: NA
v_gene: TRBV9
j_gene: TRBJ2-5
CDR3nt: TGTGCCAGCAGCCCTCAATGGGGGGGGCCCCTTGACCAAGAGACCCAGTACTTC
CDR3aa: CASSPQWGGPLDQETQYF

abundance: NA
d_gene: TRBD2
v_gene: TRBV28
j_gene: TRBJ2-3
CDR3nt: TGTGCCAGCAGTCCACTCGGTAGCGGGAGTGCCAATACGCAGTATTTT
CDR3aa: CASSPLGSGSANTQYF

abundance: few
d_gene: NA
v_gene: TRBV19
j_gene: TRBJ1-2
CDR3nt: TGTGCCAGTAGTATAGTGGGAGGCCCCTACTATGGCTACACCTTC
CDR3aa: CASSIVGGPYYGYTF

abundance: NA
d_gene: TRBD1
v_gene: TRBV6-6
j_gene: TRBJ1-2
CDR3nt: TGTGCCAGCAGTTACTCGATACAGGGGGCCGCTCATGGCTACACCTTC
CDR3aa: CASSYSIQGAAHGYTF

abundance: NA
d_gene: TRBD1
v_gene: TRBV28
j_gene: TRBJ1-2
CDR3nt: TGTGCCAGCAGTTTACCCCGGGACAGCTATGGCTACACCTTC
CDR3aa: CASSLPRDSYGYTF

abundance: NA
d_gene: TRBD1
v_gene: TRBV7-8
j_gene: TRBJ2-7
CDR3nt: TGTGCCAGCAGCGCCCGGGACAGGGGGCGATACGAGCAGTACTTC
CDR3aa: CASSARDRGRYEQYF

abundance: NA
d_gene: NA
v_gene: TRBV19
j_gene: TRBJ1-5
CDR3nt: TGTGCCAGTAGTATAACGGCGGGGCAGCCCCAGCATTTT
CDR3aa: CASSITAGQPQHF

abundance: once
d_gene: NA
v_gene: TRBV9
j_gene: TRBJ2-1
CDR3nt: TGTGCCAGCAGCGTAGCCCCCCGAGCCTCCTACAATGAGCAGTTCTTC
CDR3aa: CASSVAPRASYNEQFF

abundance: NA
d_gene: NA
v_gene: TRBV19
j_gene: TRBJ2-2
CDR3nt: TGTGCCAGTAGTAGGGCAGGGGAGACCCCGAACACCGGGGAGCTGTTTTTT
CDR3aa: CASSRAGETPNTGELFF

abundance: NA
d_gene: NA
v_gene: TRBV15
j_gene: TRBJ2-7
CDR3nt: TGTGCCACCAGCAGACTACAGACGGGAACTCAACAGCAGTACTTC
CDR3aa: CATSRLQTGTQQQYF

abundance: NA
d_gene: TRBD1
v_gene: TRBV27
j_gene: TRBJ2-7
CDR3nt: TGTGCCAGCAGCCTGACCGGGACAGAAATCCAGGTGCAGTACTTC
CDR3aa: CASSLTGTEIQVQYF

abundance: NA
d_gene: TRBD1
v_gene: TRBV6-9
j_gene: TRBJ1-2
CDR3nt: TGTGCCAGCAGTAAACGGACAGGGAACAACAGGTATGGCTACACCTTC
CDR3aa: CASSKRTGNNRYGYTF

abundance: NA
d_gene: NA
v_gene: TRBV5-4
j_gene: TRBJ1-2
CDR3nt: TGTGCCAGCAGCCCGGTAACTACAGGGAACTATGGCTACACCTTC
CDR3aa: CASSPVTTGNYGYTF